These 21 T cell receptor beta chains originate from one sample sequenced in a study of T cell repertoires in cytomegalovirus infection. TCRdb ran MiXCR on the reads and lists one entry per CDR3 protein. The sample lists 250,000 to 300,000 distinct CDR3 sequences; approximately 14% were seen once. The sample taken for sequencing was PBMCs. The receptor source for this set is a human donor in good health (CMV status not recorded). Some clones in this sample may be carry-over from other donors' samples.

This clonotype has more than one count but fewer than ten. At one boundary the junction diverges from the germline segment, which might be a read error. The rearrangement joins TRBV7-6 to TRBJ2-7; D is undetermined. The CDR3 consists of 15 residues. Germline values: CDR1 SGHVS, CDR2 FNYEAQ. CDR3 DNA: TGTGCTAGCAGCTTAGCTCCCCGTCGCTCCTACGAGCAGTACTTC. The encoded protein is CASSLAPRRSYEQYF.

This clonotype was counted at least ten times. CDR3: CSARQGANTEAFF. DNA of the CDR3: TGCAGTGCTCGACAGGGGGCGAACACTGAAGCTTTCTTT. The rearrangement joins TRBV20-1 to TRBJ1-1, with TRBD1 identical over 10 bases. Germline V gives CDR1 DFQATT, CDR2 SNEGSKA (reference sequence). The CDR3 length is 13 residues. Losses at the gene ends were 5 bases for V and 1 base for J; bases not matched to a gene: 1.

This clonotype was detected a few times. The CDR3 carries no conserved terminal phenylalanine or tryptophan, so it likely arises from a read error. The genes are TRBV6-2 or TRBV6-3 and TRBJ2-1; the match to TRBD2 covers 12 bases. The germline gives CDR1 MNHEY, CDR2 SVGEGT. V was pared by 5 bases and J by 4 bases, with 6 bases of the junction left unmatched. The CDR3 runs 16 residues. The CDR3: CASSRLTSGGYNEQFL. Here the CDR3 DNA reads TGTGCCAGCAGTAGGCTGACTAGCGGGGGATACAATGAGCAGTTCTTA.

This clonotype was detected ten times or more. The chain uses TRBV4-1 and TRBJ2-2; D not certain. The CDR3 is made up of 14 amino acids. Germline V gives CDR1 MGHRA, CDR2 YSYEKL. V was pared by 1 base and J by 3 bases, with 6 bases between. This CDR3 reads CASSQVPHTGELFF. The CDR3 bases are TGCGCCAGCAGCCAAGTACCCCACACCGGGGAGCTGTTTTTT.

The genes are TRBV20-1 and TRBJ1-6; 7 nucleotides line up with TRBD1. The CDR3 is made up of 15 amino acids. V shed 6 bases and J 3 bases; nucleotides not matched to a gene: 8. Looked up from germline, CDR1 is DFQATT and CDR2 is SNEGSKA (reference sequence). The CDR3 sequence is CSAEDRRDYNSPLHF. CDR3 nucleotide sequence: TGCAGTGCAGAGGACAGGAGGGACTATAATTCACCCCTCCACTTT.

The rearrangement uses TRBV5-1 and TRBJ2-1; D perhaps matches TRBD1 (6 bases). The V and J ends lost 0 bases and 4 bases respectively, with 14 bases between them. Germline-derived CDR1 and CDR2 are SGHRS and YFSETQ. This CDR3 spans 16 amino acids. CDR3 sequence (DNA): TGCGCCAGCAGCTTGGCGGGACATCCGACTTACAATGAGCAGTTCTTC. It yields the protein CASSLAGHPTYNEQFF.

This clonotype came up many times. The chain combines TRBV19 with TRBJ1-4; no firm D call. The germline gives CDR1 LNHDA, CDR2 SQIVND (reference sequence). With 5 bases removed from V and 7 bases from J, the gap between germline ends came to 14 bases. The CDR3 extends over 14 amino acids. The CDR3 loop is CASSPRTDREKLFF. CDR3 DNA sequence: TGTGCCAGTAGTCCACGGACCGACCGTGAAAAACTGTTTTTT.

The chain employs TRBV29-1 and TRBJ2-1; the match to TRBD2 covers 8 bases. This CDR3 contains 13 residues. The germline gives CDR1 SQVTM, CDR2 ANQGSEA. V shed 7 bases, J shed 8 bases, and the junction held 10 bases outside the gene matches. CDR3 coding DNA: TGCAGCGCGGCCCCGAAACTAGCGGATGAGCAGTTCTTC. Translating it yields CSAAPKLADEQFF.

The chain carries TRBV28 and TRBJ1-5, with D possibly TRBD1 on 5 matching bases. There are 13 residues in the CDR3. Germline V gene sequence: CDR1 MDHEN, CDR2 SYDVKM. The V and J ends lost 4 bases and 4 bases respectively, with 8 bases between them. The chain's CDR3 is CASSWGRNQPQHF. The CDR3 region has the DNA TGTGCCAGCAGTTGGGGACGGAATCAGCCCCAGCATTTT.

This clonotype was detected ten times or more. This chain uses TRBV20-1 with TRBJ1-6; TRBD1 matches at 7 bases. With V trimmed by 2 bases and J by 10 bases, 5 bases remained unmatched. Germline-derived CDR1 and CDR2 are DFQATT and SNEGSKA (reference sequence). The CDR3 extends over 13 amino acids. CDR3 nucleotides: TGCAGTGCTAGAACAGGGGCAGGGTCACCCCTCCACTTT. Translated, it gives CSARTGAGSPLHF.

This sequence joins TRBV6-5 and TRBJ1-2, with D unresolved. The germline CDR1 and CDR2 sequences are MNHEY and SVGAGI. Trimming shortened V by 0 bases and J by 0 bases, and 5 bases separated the two germline ends. CDR3 length: 14 residues. The CDR3 loop is CASSYSPANYGYTF. In nucleotides, the CDR3 is TGTGCCAGCAGTTACTCTCCGGCTAACTATGGCTACACCTTC.

The chain employs TRBV20-1 and TRBJ2-3, with TRBD2 as a possible D gene (5 bases). The germline V gene has CDR1 DFQATT and CDR2 SNEGSKA (reference sequence). Deletions cut 0 bases from V and 1 base from J, with 8 bases between. The CDR3 consists of 14 residues. This CDR3 is CSAREAGGTDTQYF. The CDR3 coding sequence is TGCAGTGCTAGAGAGGCCGGGGGCACAGATACGCAGTATTTT.

A few counts support this clonotype. The chain links TRBV4-1 to TRBJ1-2; 7 bases align to TRBD1. This CDR3 spans 19 amino acids. The ends lost 0 bases at V and 4 bases at J; junction bases unmatched: 17. Germline CDR1 MGHRA, CDR2 YSYEKL. This CDR3 is CASSQDNPTGTDGIYGYTF. The CDR3 DNA follows: TGCGCCAGCAGCCAAGATAATCCGACCGGGACAGATGGGATCTATGGCTACACCTTC.

This clonotype was seen at least ten times. This sequence joins TRBV12-3 or TRBV12-4 and TRBJ2-1, with a tentative D call TRBD2 (5 bases). Deletions cut 6 bases from V and 0 bases from J, with 9 bases between. This CDR3 spans 14 amino acids. The CDR3 loop is CASRPTSSYNEQFF. The DNA for the CDR3 is TGTGCCAGCAGACCCACTAGCTCCTACAATGAGCAGTTCTTC.

The chain links TRBV7-9 to TRBJ2-5; tentative D call: TRBD1 (5 bases). With 2 bases removed from V and 4 bases from J, the gap between germline ends came to 11 bases. The length of the CDR3 is 14 residues. Germline V gene lookup returns CDR1 SEHNR and CDR2 FQNEAQ (reference sequence). The CDR3 loop reads CASSLSRAGETQYF. CDR3 sequence (DNA): TGTGCCAGCAGCTTATCCAGGGCAGGAGAGACCCAGTACTTC.

V and J are TRBV6-2 or TRBV6-3 and TRBJ2-5; 11 bases agree with TRBD2. Trimming took 10 bases from V and 4 from J; bases not matched to a gene: 11. From germline, CDR1 is MNHEY and CDR2 SVGEGT. The CDR3 spans 15 residues. DNA for the CDR3: TGTGCCACCAAATTAGCGGGGGGGTCGGGAGAGACCCAGTACTTC. Translating it yields CATKLAGGSGETQYF.

This clonotype appeared many times. The rearrangement joins TRBV18 to TRBJ2-7; TRBD2 matches at 13 bases. Germline CDR1 and CDR2: KGHSH and LQKENI. The CDR3 is made up of 15 amino acids. V dropped 1 base and J dropped 6; count of bases not matched to a gene: 3. CDR3 protein: CASSPRGTSGAEQYF. CDR3 nucleotide sequence: TGTGCCAGCTCACCACGTGGGACTAGCGGGGCCGAGCAGTACTTC.

Many counts were recorded for this clonotype. V is TRBV12-3 or TRBV12-4 and J is TRBJ2-7; 10 bases align to TRBD1. Trimming at V came to 6 bases and at J to 3 bases, leaving 8 bases not matched to a gene. This CDR3 has 15 residues. The CDR3 nucleotides are TGTGCCAGCAGCCAATACCGGGACAGGGGCTACGAGCAGTACTTC. Translating gives CASSQYRDRGYEQYF.

The V call is TRBV27, the J call TRBJ1-5; possible D gene TRBD1, 5 bases. CDR1 and CDR2 (germline): MNHEY, SMNVEV (reference sequence). V lost 6 bases and J 6 bases, leaving 15 bases between the germline ends. This CDR3 is 14 amino acids long. CDR3 nucleotides: TGTGCCAGCAGGACAGCCCAAGGGAGTCAGCCCCAGCATTTT. It codes for CASRTAQGSQPQHF.

This clonotype has at least ten counts. This rearrangement joins TRBV6-2 or TRBV6-3 to TRBJ1-5; D gene uncertain. V shed 4 bases and J shed 7 bases, with 20 bases lying between them. The germline CDR1 and CDR2 sequences are MNHEY and SVGEGT. The length of the CDR3 is 16 residues. DNA of the CDR3: TGTGCCAGCAGTTCCGAAGGGCGGACCCCGGAGCAGCCCCAGCATTTT. This encodes CASSSEGRTPEQPQHF.

This clonotype was observed many times. V gene TRBV7-8 combines with J gene TRBJ2-7, with TRBD2 as a possible D gene (6 bases). Between the trimmed V and J ends, which lost 5 bases and 2 bases, there was a span of 16 bases. CDR1 and CDR2 from the germline V gene are SGHVS and FQNEAQ. The CDR3 extends over 15 amino acids. CDR3 in DNA: TGTGCCAGCAGCCAAGGCCCGGGACTTACCTACGAGCAGTACTTC. This gives the protein CASSQGPGLTYEQYF.